Shown below are 18 T cell receptor beta chains from a single sample sequenced in a study of cytomegalovirus exposure and HLA in healthy donors (dated 2017 in TCRdb). Library creation used the immunoSEQ multiplex PCR assay. The multiplex PCR relied on a mix of 60 forward primers for TCR Vbeta segments and 13 reverse primers for TCR Jbeta segments. TCRdb re-hosts the immuneACCESS table, in-frame sequences only. Its copies lack some clones; in the studies checked, an unresolved V gene accounts for under half of them, and the cause for the rest is not known. The table for this sample lists about 160,000 clones; roughly 76% of them were counted only once. The ten largest clones add up to roughly 13% of the sample. What was sequenced was PBMCs. The source of these receptors is a woman in her forties or fifties in good health and CMV-seronegative.

Only one count was recorded for this clone. The J gene is TRBJ1-1, the V gene TRBV10-3; 10 nucleotides agree with TRBD1. The CDR3 contains 13 residues. Per germline, CDR1 ENHRY and CDR2 SYGVKD. V was pared by 8 bases and J by 4 bases, with 4 bases of the junction left unmatched. The CDR3 sequence: CAIGTGEATEAFF. The CDR3 nucleotides are TGTGCCATCGGGACAGGGGAGGCCACTGAAGCTTTCTTT.

Only one count was recorded for this clone. The J gene is TRBJ1-5, the V gene TRBV10-2; possible D gene TRBD1, 6 bases. CDR1 and CDR2 (germline): WSHSY, SAAADI. Trimming took off 3 bases at V and 2 bases at J, with 8 bases between the two ends. The CDR3 totals 14 residues. CDR3 protein: CASSDRGRNQPQHF. The CDR3 region has the DNA TGCGCCAGCAGTGACAGGGGACGCAATCAGCCCCAGCATTTT.

This clone was seen more than once but under ten times. The chain combines TRBV19 with TRBJ1-3; tentative D call: TRBD1 (5 bases). This CDR3 has 15 residues. Germline CDR1 LNHDA, CDR2 SQIVND (reference sequence). The germline V and J ends were trimmed by 5 bases and 2 bases, with 13 bases remaining between them. The CDR3 DNA sequence: TGTGCCAGTAGTCGGGGGTCGGGGACTGGAAACACCATATATTTT. This gives the protein CASSRGSGTGNTIYF.

This chain uses TRBV6-1 with TRBJ1-4; maybe TRBD1 (6 bases). The germline CDR1 and CDR2 sequences are MNHNS and SASEGT. V lost 11 bases and J lost 4, with 11 bases in between. This CDR3 has 12 amino acids. CDR3 residues: CASGQNNEKLFF. The CDR3 DNA is TGTGCCTCTGGACAGAATAATGAAAAACTGTTTTTT.

The chain is built from TRBV30 and TRBJ1-3; the match to TRBD1 covers 8 bases. The CDR3 consists of 19 residues. Germline V gene data show CDR1 as GTSNPN and CDR2 as SVGIG (reference sequence). V gave up 2 bases and J gave up 0 bases; unmatched junction bases: 15. The CDR3 DNA follows: TGTGCCTGGAGTAGAGGCGCACCCCAGGGGGCTAACTCTGGAAACACCATATATTTT. Its translation is CAWSRGAPQGANSGNTIYF.

DNA for the CDR3: TGTGCCAGCACCCCCGGTGAGAGGGTCACAGATACGCAGTATTTT. Its translation is CASTPGERVTDTQYF. This chain links TRBV5-6 with TRBJ2-3, with D perhaps TRBD2 (5 bases). The CDR3 is 15 residues long. The germline gives CDR1 SGHDT, CDR2 YYEEEE. Trimming took 6 bases from V and 2 from J, leaving 16 bases between them.

In this sample, this clone turned up a few times. The V and J genes are TRBV15 and TRBJ2-7; 9 nucleotides match TRBD1. The germline gives CDR1 LNHNV, CDR2 YYDKDF (reference sequence). The CDR3 loop spans 13 amino acids. V lost 4 bases, J lost 4 bases, and 2 bases stayed unmatched. CDR3 loop: CATSIGQGYEQYF. The CDR3 nucleotides are TGTGCCACCAGCATAGGACAGGGGTACGAGCAGTACTTC.

This clone came up once. The rearrangement uses TRBV4-2 and TRBJ2-2; D perhaps matches TRBD2 (5 bases). Germline values: CDR1 LGHNA, CDR2 YNFKEQ. V was trimmed by 4 bases and J by 4 bases, leaving 10 bases between them. CDR3 length equals 14 residues. CDR3 in DNA: TGTGCCAGCAGCCTGGAACGGGGCACCGGGGAGCTGTTTTTT. This codes for CASSLERGTGELFF.

The chain recombines TRBV10-1 with TRBJ2-3; TRBD1 aligns across 8 bases. Germline values: CDR1 WNHNN, CDR2 SYGVQD (reference sequence). The CDR3 totals 16 residues. Losses at the gene ends were 3 bases for V and 5 bases for J; bases not matched to a gene: 10. The CDR3 loop is CASSDRSDRGRDTQYF. The CDR3 DNA sequence: TGCGCCAGCAGTGATCGGTCCGACAGGGGAAGAGATACGCAGTATTTT.

The V gene is TRBV28, the J gene TRBJ1-5, with TRBD1 identical over 7 bases. Losses at the gene ends were 4 bases for V and 2 bases for J; bases not matched to a gene: 17. The CDR3 loop spans 19 amino acids. Germline loops: CDR1 MDHEN, CDR2 SYDVKM. The CDR3 region is CASSSDQGQVGLRNQPQHF. CDR3 in DNA: TGTGCCAGCAGTTCAGACCAAGGACAGGTCGGGTTACGCAATCAGCCCCAGCATTTT.

V gene TRBV27 combines with J gene TRBJ2-2; 7 bases line up with TRBD1. The V segment lost 11 bases and the J segment 4 bases; nucleotides outside the gene matches: 10. This CDR3 contains 14 residues. Germline CDR1 reads MNHEY; CDR2 reads SMNVEV (reference sequence). DNA of the CDR3: TGTGCCTGCCGACGGACAGGCAGCACCGGGGAGCTGTTTTTT. Translation: CACRRTGSTGELFF.

The chain joins TRBV30 to TRBJ2-1; D perhaps matches TRBD2 (7 bases). V was pared by 2 bases and J by 8 bases, with 10 bases between. CDR3 length: 12 amino acids. Germline CDR1 GTSNPN, CDR2 SVGIG (reference sequence). The CDR3 bases are TGTGCCTGGAGTCCGGGGGGCGATGAGCAGTTCTTC. It yields the protein CAWSPGGDEQFF.

This rearrangement joins TRBV9 to TRBJ1-3; possibly TRBD1 for D (5 bases). CDR1 and CDR2 from the germline V gene are SGDLS and YYNGEE. This CDR3 comprises 16 residues. V was shortened by 5 bases and J by 1 base, with 16 bases between the two germline ends. The CDR3, as DNA: TGTGCCAGCAGTGTTACTACCGCAGGGTCTGGAAACACCATATATTTT. Protein product: CASSVTTAGSGNTIYF.

In its sample, this clone was seen once. The chain recombines TRBV5-4 with TRBJ2-1; TRBD2 aligns across 8 bases. There are 16 residues in the CDR3. Germline trimming cut 0 bases from V and 7 bases from J; bases unmatched to any gene: 9. CDR1 is SGHNT, CDR2 YYREEE, per germline (reference sequence). CDR3: CASSLAPSGGGNEQFF. The DNA of the CDR3 is TGTGCCAGCAGCTTGGCACCCAGCGGGGGAGGGAATGAGCAGTTCTTC.

The rearrangement links TRBV7-9 to TRBJ2-7, with TRBD1 matching over 11 bases. CDR1 and CDR2 (germline): SEHNR, FQNEAQ (reference sequence). Trimming at V came to 3 bases and at J to 3 bases, leaving 1 base not matched to a gene. This CDR3 contains 14 residues. The DNA of the CDR3 is TGTGCCAGCAGCTTTGGGACAGGGGGCTACGAGCAGTACTTC. This sequence encodes CASSFGTGGYEQYF.

This chain uses TRBV4-3 with TRBJ2-1; a weak D match, TRBD2 (6 bases). Looked up from germline, CDR1 is LGHNA and CDR2 is YSLEER. This CDR3 spans 14 amino acids. The V gene lost 1 base and the J gene lost 6 bases, with 10 bases spanning the gap. Here the CDR3 DNA reads TGCGCCAGCAGCCAAGCTCTGGGGGGCAATGAGCAGTTCTTC. Translated: CASSQALGGNEQFF.

The rearrangement joins TRBV7-2 to TRBJ1-5; D perhaps matches TRBD1 (6 bases). This CDR3 contains 15 residues. CDR1 and CDR2 from the germline V gene are SGHTA and FQGNSA. Trimming took 1 base from V and 9 from J, leaving 16 bases between them. The CDR3 nucleotides read TGTGCCAGCAGCTTAGAAAGGTTGGGGGCAGGGCCCCAGCATTTT. Amino acid sequence: CASSLERLGAGPQHF. The complete variable domain, with remaining parts taken from reference TRBV7-2 and TRBJ1-5, reads GAGVSQSPSNKVTEKGKDVELRCDPISGHTALYWYRQSLGQGLEFLIYFQGNSAPDKSGLPSDRFSAERTGGSVSTLTIQRTQQEDSAVYLCASSLERLGAGPQHFGDGTRLSIL.

V gene TRBV19 combines with J gene TRBJ1-2, with D possibly matching TRBD1 (5 bases). The CDR3 totals 14 residues. The germline V and J ends were trimmed by 3 bases and 6 bases, with 14 bases remaining between them. Germline CDR1 is LNHDA and CDR2 is SQIVND (reference sequence). The CDR3 protein is CASSIGGHGDGYTF. The CDR3 coding sequence is TGTGCCAGTAGTATCGGCGGACATGGGGATGGCTACACCTTC.